These 25 T cell receptor beta chains share one sample of origin, sequenced in a study of preoperative IRX-2 immunotherapy in early breast cancer. Treatment here: preoperative locoregional IRX-2 cytokine immunotherapy. Assay used: immunoSEQ multiplex PCR; TCRdb lists only in-frame clones, some missing. Found here are over 60,000 clones, roughly 95% of them singletons; the top ten hold roughly 1.5%. The sample was collected from a patient treated with IRX-2 immunotherapy. The source of these receptors is a human donor with breast cancer.

V and J are TRBV7-8 and TRBJ1-1; D is uncertain. Trimming left V 1 base short and J 1 base short, with 7 bases between. The germline V gene encodes CDR1 SGHVS and CDR2 FQNEAQ. The CDR3 loop spans 14 amino acids. The CDR3, as DNA: TGTGCCAGCAGCTTAGGAGGCAGGAACACTGAAGCTTTCTTT. It encodes CASSLGGRNTEAFF. Full variable domain (remainder filled in from reference TRBV7-8 and TRBJ1-1): GAGVSQSPRYKVAKRGQDVALRCDPISGHVSLFWYQQALGQGPEFLTYFQNEAQLDKSGLPSDRFFAERPEGSVSTLKIQRTQQEDSAVYLCASSLGGRNTEAFFGQGTRLTVV.

The chain has TRBV5-4 and TRBJ2-3, with D perhaps TRBD1 or TRBD2 (6 bases each). The CDR3 length is 15 residues. Trimming stripped 0 bases from V and 2 bases from J, with 10 bases between. Per germline, CDR1 SGHNT and CDR2 YYREEE (reference sequence). The DNA of the CDR3 is TGTGCCAGCAGCTTGGGGGGGGCGAACACAGATACGCAGTATTTT. Amino acid sequence: CASSLGGANTDTQYF.

The V and J genes are TRBV7-3 and TRBJ1-2; D remains unclear. V gave up 4 bases and J gave up 8 bases, with 14 bases separating them. The CDR3 has 13 amino acids. CDR1 is SGHTA and CDR2 is FQGTGA in the germline V gene. The CDR3 region is CASSSDGYLGYTF. CDR3 sequence (DNA): TGTGCCAGCAGCTCTGATGGATATCTGGGCTACACCTTC.

In its sample, this clone was seen once. The gene calls are TRBV7-9 and TRBJ2-7; 12 bases match TRBD2. V shed 4 bases, J shed 1 base, and the junction held 8 bases outside the gene matches. Germline V gene sequence: CDR1 SEHNR, CDR2 FQNEAQ (reference sequence). The CDR3 covers 17 residues. The DNA for the CDR3 is TGTGCCAGCAGCTCCGCTAGCGGGAGGGTGGGGTCCTACGAGCAGTACTTC. Translating it yields CASSSASGRVGSYEQYF.

The chain carries TRBV7-2 and TRBJ2-7; 10 nucleotides align to TRBD2. The CDR3 covers 13 residues. Germline V CDR1 and CDR2: SGHTA, FQGNSA. With V trimmed by 10 bases and J by 2 bases, 5 bases remained unmatched. The CDR3 bases are TGTGCCACGGGACTAGCGCATACCTACGAGCAGTACTTC. This translates into CATGLAHTYEQYF.

The rearrangement joins TRBV27 to TRBJ1-6; 7 bases are shared with TRBD1. The germline gives CDR1 MNHEY, CDR2 SMNVEV (reference sequence). CDR3 length: 15 residues. The trim removed 1 base at V and 7 bases at J, leaving 4 bases unmatched. The CDR3 here is CASSLLDRDNSPLHF. DNA of the CDR3: TGTGCCAGCAGTTTATTAGACAGGGACAATTCACCCCTCCACTTT.

The chain recombines TRBV30 with TRBJ2-2; D might be TRBD2 (7 bases). Deletions cut 2 bases from V and 6 bases from J, with 16 bases between. This CDR3 is built from 15 residues. Germline V gene sequence: CDR1 GTSNPN, CDR2 SVGIG (reference sequence). The CDR3 DNA reads TGTGCCTGGAGTTGGCTGGGGGGGCCCGCCGGGGAGCTGTTTTTT. Protein product: CAWSWLGGPAGELFF.

V usage is TRBV5-1 and J usage is TRBJ2-7; perhaps TRBD1 as D (6 bases). CDR3 length equals 14 residues. Germline lookup yields CDR1 SGHRS and CDR2 YFSETQ. Trimming removed 4 bases from V and 0 bases from J, with 11 bases in between. The CDR3 protein is CASSPRGSSYEQYF. The CDR3 region has the DNA TGCGCCAGCAGCCCCAGGGGCAGCTCCTACGAGCAGTACTTC. Full variable domain (remainder filled in from reference TRBV5-1 and TRBJ2-7): KAGVTQTPRYLIKTRGQQVTLSCSPISGHRSVSWYQQTPGQGLQFLFEYFSETQRNKGNFPGRFSGRQFSNSRSEMNVSTLELGDSALYLCASSPRGSSYEQYFGPGTRLTVT.

This clone has only one observation. A read error may account for a junction end that differs from germline. The chain recombines TRBV15 with TRBJ1-4; D is uncertain. Germline V gene data show CDR1 as LNHNV and CDR2 as YYDKDF (reference sequence). The CDR3 is made up of 13 amino acids. The CDR3 protein is CATMEHARKKLFF. CDR3 sequence (DNA): TGTGCCACCATGGAGCACGCCCGGAAAAAGCTGTTTTTT.

This chain links TRBV5-1 with TRBJ2-2, with 9 bases fitting TRBD2. Germline V gene lookup returns CDR1 SGHRS and CDR2 YFSETQ. J lost 5 bases, V lost 4 bases, and 6 bases had no gene match. The CDR3 sequence is 15 residues long. In DNA form, the CDR3 reads TGCGCCAGCAGCGTGCGGGAGGGCGGAACCGGGGAGCTGTTTTTT. Encoded protein: CASSVREGGTGELFF.

The chain combines TRBV10-3 with TRBJ2-7; no clear D gene. Germline V lookup: CDR1 ENHRY, CDR2 SYGVKD. This CDR3 contains 15 residues. Trimming shortened V by 0 bases and J by 0 bases, and 9 bases separated the two germline ends. The CDR3 protein is CAISESWSFSYEQYF. In DNA form, the CDR3 reads TGTGCCATCAGTGAGTCTTGGTCATTCTCCTACGAGCAGTACTTC.

The chain couples TRBV7-6 to TRBJ1-1; TRBD1 might be the D (6 bases). Germline-derived CDR1 and CDR2 are SGHVS and FNYEAQ. V lost 5 bases and J lost 8, with 15 bases in between. The CDR3 runs to 13 residues. CDR3 sequence: CASSPYPGTEAFF. DNA for the CDR3: TGTGCCAGCAGCCCATACCCCGGGACAGAAGCTTTCTTT.

The gene calls are TRBV27 and TRBJ2-5; 15 positions match TRBD2. Germline V gene sequence: CDR1 MNHEY, CDR2 SMNVEV (reference sequence). This CDR3 has 15 amino acids. V trimming: 6 bases; J trimming: 7 bases; junction bases outside the gene matches: 6. The CDR3 region is CASRRTSGREGTQYF. For the CDR3, the DNA is TGTGCCAGCAGAAGGACTAGCGGGAGGGAGGGGACCCAGTACTTC.

The chain carries TRBV27 and TRBJ2-2, with D tentatively TRBD2 (6 bases). The CDR3 is 16 amino acids. Germline loops: CDR1 MNHEY, CDR2 SMNVEV (reference sequence). Trimming removed 0 bases from V and 4 bases from J, with 12 bases in between. CDR3 region: CASSLSEGFITGELFF. The CDR3 DNA reads as TGTGCCAGCAGTTTATCGGAGGGATTTATCACCGGGGAGCTGTTTTTT.

This chain joins TRBV5-6 and TRBJ1-1; D is ambiguous. The V end lost 0 bases, the J end lost 3 bases, and 18 bases lay between the germline ends. This CDR3 region has 17 residues. The germline CDR1 and CDR2 sequences are SGHDT and YYEEEE. Here the CDR3 reads CASSLELWSDADTEAFF. As DNA, the CDR3 is TGTGCCAGCAGCTTGGAATTGTGGTCGGACGCAGACACTGAAGCTTTCTTT.

Remarks on this clone: One end of the junction does not line up with germline, which may come from a read error. The chain couples TRBV5-4 to TRBJ1-1, with TRBD1 as a possible D gene (6 bases). Germline assignment: CDR1 SGHNT and CDR2 YYREEE (reference sequence). This CDR3 has 13 residues. The CDR3 DNA sequence: TGTGCCAGCAGTTTGGACAGGAACACTGAAGCTTTCTTT. Amino acids: CASSLDRNTEAFF. Variable domain in full (rest from reference TRBV5-4 and TRBJ1-1): ETGVTQSPTHLIKTRGQQVTLRCSSQSGHNTVSWYQQALGQGPQFIFQYYREEENGRGNFPPRFSGLQFPNYSSELNVNALELDDSALYLCASSLDRNTEAFFGQGTRLTVV.

This chain joins TRBV11-2 and TRBJ2-7; 8 nucleotides line up with TRBD2. The CDR3 has 16 residues. The junction had 9 bases not matched to a gene; V was cut back by 4 bases and J by 1 base. CDR1 is SGHAT and CDR2 is FQNNGV in the germline V gene. In DNA, the CDR3 is TGTGCCAGCAGCTCCCTACGTCTAGCGGGTTCCTACGAGCAGTACTTC. This codes for CASSSLRLAGSYEQYF.

This chain links TRBV15 with TRBJ2-1, with 13 bases identical to TRBD2. The CDR3 is 15 amino acids. The germline V gene has CDR1 LNHNV and CDR2 YYDKDF (reference sequence). V trimming: 0 bases; J trimming: 12 bases; junction bases outside the gene matches: 5. CDR3 sequence reads: CATSRDRTSGRGQFF. The CDR3 DNA reads as TGTGCCACCAGCAGAGACAGGACTAGCGGGAGAGGGCAGTTCTTC.

This chain connects TRBV7-9 to TRBJ1-6; D not resolved. Trimming pared 1 base from V and 9 bases from J, leaving 4 bases between. CDR1 is SEHNR, CDR2 FQNEAQ, per germline (reference sequence). This CDR3 region has 12 residues. CDR3: CASSLGGSPLHF. CDR3 coding DNA: TGTGCCAGCAGCTTAGGGGGTTCACCCCTCCACTTT.

DNA for the CDR3: TGCGCCAGCAGCCAAGAAAGGGACAGCCTCTACGAGCAGTACTTC. Translation: CASSQERDSLYEQYF. The V gene is TRBV4-3, the J gene TRBJ2-7, with 7 bases lining up with TRBD1. Unmatched junction bases numbered 5, after V lost 0 bases and J lost 3 bases. The CDR3 length is 15 residues. Germline V lookup: CDR1 LGHNA, CDR2 YSLEER.

V usage is TRBV7-9 and J usage is TRBJ2-1, with D perhaps matching TRBD2 (6 bases). This CDR3 is 14 amino acids long. Trimming took off 2 bases at V and 5 bases at J, with 10 bases between the two ends. Germline V lookup: CDR1 SEHNR, CDR2 FQNEAQ (reference sequence). The CDR3 sequence: CASSLWSGDNEQFF. CDR3 sequence (DNA): TGTGCCAGCAGCTTATGGTCGGGGGACAATGAGCAGTTCTTC.

The chain recombines TRBV5-1 with TRBJ1-1, with D possibly matching TRBD1 (5 bases). V lost 0 bases and J lost 5, with 14 bases in between. The CDR3 loop spans 15 amino acids. Germline V gene data show CDR1 as SGHRS and CDR2 as YFSETQ. The CDR3 spells CASSLGGATGTEAFF. The CDR3, as DNA: TGCGCCAGCAGCTTGGGAGGGGCAACTGGGACTGAAGCTTTCTTT.

This clone was detected once. The chain is built from TRBV5-1 and TRBJ1-1; weak D call: TRBD1 (5 bases). CDR1 SGHRS and CDR2 YFSETQ come from the germline V gene. V gave up 0 bases and J gave up 3 bases, with 12 bases separating them. This CDR3 is built from 15 residues. The CDR3 DNA reads TGCGCCAGCAGCTTGGATGGGGGAGAGTACACTGAAGCTTTCTTT. Protein: CASSLDGGEYTEAFF. Based on the CDR3 plus reference TRBV5-1 and TRBJ1-1, the full variable domain is KAGVTQTPRYLIKTRGQQVTLSCSPISGHRSVSWYQQTPGQGLQFLFEYFSETQRNKGNFPGRFSGRQFSNSRSEMNVSTLELGDSALYLCASSLDGGEYTEAFFGQGTRLTVV.

This rearrangement joins TRBV6-5 to TRBJ1-5; D call uncertain. The CDR3 loop spans 13 amino acids. V lost 2 bases and J lost 9, with 11 bases in between. CDR1 and CDR2 from the germline V gene are MNHEY and SVGAGI. The CDR3: CASSYGGLGPQHF. The CDR3 bases are TGTGCCAGCAGTTACGGCGGGCTGGGGCCCCAGCATTTT.

The chain couples TRBV28 to TRBJ1-2; D possibly corresponds to TRBD1 (6 bases). The V end lost 6 bases, the J end lost 7 bases, and 15 bases lay between the germline ends. The CDR3 is 13 residues long. The germline gives CDR1 MDHEN, CDR2 SYDVKM. The CDR3 DNA is TGTGCCAGCAGAAACGGGGGGGCGCGTGGCTACACCTTC. It codes for CASRNGGARGYTF.